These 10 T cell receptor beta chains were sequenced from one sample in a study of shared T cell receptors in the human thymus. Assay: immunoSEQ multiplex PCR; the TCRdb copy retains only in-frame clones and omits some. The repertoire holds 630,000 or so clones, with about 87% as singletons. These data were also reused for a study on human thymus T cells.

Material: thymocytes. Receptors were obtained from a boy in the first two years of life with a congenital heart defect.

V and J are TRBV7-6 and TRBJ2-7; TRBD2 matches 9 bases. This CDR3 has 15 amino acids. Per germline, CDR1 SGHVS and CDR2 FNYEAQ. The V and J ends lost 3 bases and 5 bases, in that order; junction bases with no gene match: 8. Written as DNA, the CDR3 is TGTGCCAGCAGCTTCGCTGCTAGCGGGGTAAACGAGCAGTACTTC. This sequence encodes CASSFAASGVNEQYF.

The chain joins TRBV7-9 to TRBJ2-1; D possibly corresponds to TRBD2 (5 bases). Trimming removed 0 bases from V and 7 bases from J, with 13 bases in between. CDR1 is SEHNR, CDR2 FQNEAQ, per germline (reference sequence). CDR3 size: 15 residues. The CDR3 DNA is TGTGCCAGCAGCTTAGCGGGAGTAGTAAAGAATGAGCAGTTCTTC. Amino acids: CASSLAGVVKNEQFF. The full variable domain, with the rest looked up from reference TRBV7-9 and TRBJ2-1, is DTGVSQNPRHKITKRGQNVTFRCDPISEHNRLYWYRQTLGQGPEFLTYFQNEAQLEKSRLLSDRFSAERPKGSFSTLEIQRTEQGDSAMYLCASSLAGVVKNEQFFGPGTRLTVL.

CDR3 nucleotides: TGTGCCAGCACGTCGGACAGGGGCTCCTACGAGCAGTACTTC. Its protein product is CASTSDRGSYEQYF. V usage is TRBV6-6 and J usage is TRBJ2-7; 9 positions match TRBD1. After removal of 7 bases from V and 0 bases from J, the junction contained 4 bases not matched to a gene. The germline gives CDR1 MNHNY, CDR2 SVGAGI (reference sequence). The CDR3 totals 14 residues.

CDR3 nucleotide sequence: TGTGCCAGCAGTGTAACTAACAGGGGCCCCTACTATGGCTACACCTTC. The encoded protein is CASSVTNRGPYYGYTF. The V and J genes are TRBV6-1 and TRBJ1-2, with 7 bases lining up with TRBD1. This CDR3 is 16 amino acids long. J gave up 3 bases and V 4 bases, and 11 bases lay outside the gene matches. The V gene's germline CDR1 is MNHNS and CDR2 SASEGT.

The CDR3 protein is CASSEWGQGHGYTF. Written as DNA, the CDR3 is TGTGCCAGCAGTGAATGGGGTCAGGGCCATGGCTACACCTTC. The gene calls are TRBV25-1 and TRBJ1-2; D might be TRBD1 (5 bases). The CDR3 spans 14 residues. Trimming cost V 1 base and J 6 bases, with 12 bases left between them. Per germline, CDR1 MGHDK and CDR2 SYGVNS.

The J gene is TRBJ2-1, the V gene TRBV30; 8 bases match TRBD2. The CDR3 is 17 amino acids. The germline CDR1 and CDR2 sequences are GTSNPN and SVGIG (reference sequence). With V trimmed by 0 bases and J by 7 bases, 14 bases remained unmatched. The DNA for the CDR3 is TGTGCCTGGAGTGTATTGTTAGAGCGGGGGCCAATAAATGAGCAGTTCTTC. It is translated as CAWSVLLERGPINEQFF.

In DNA, the CDR3 is TGTGCCACTAAACATGGGGGAGGGGGAACCAAAAACATTCAGTACTTC. It encodes CATKHGGGGTKNIQYF. The rearrangement uses TRBV28 and TRBJ2-4, with D perhaps TRBD2 (7 bases). The CDR3 length is 16 residues. Trimming cost V 10 bases and J 2 bases, with 21 bases left between them. The germline V gene encodes CDR1 MDHEN and CDR2 SYDVKM. The full variable domain, in which reference TRBV28 and TRBJ2-4 provide the parts outside the CDR3, is DVKVTQSSRYLVKRTGEKVFLECVQDMDHENMFWYRQDPGLGLRLIYFSYDVKMKEKGDIPEGYSVSREKKERFSLILESASTNQTSMYLCATKHGGGGTKNIQYFGAGTRLSVL.

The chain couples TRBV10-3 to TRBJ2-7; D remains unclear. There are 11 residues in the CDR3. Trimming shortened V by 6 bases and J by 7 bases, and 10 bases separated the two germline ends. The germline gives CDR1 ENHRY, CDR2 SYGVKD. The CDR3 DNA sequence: TGTGCCATCAGGGAGAAACTGGAGCAGTACTTC. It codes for CAIREKLEQYF.

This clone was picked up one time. CDR3 in amino acids: CASSLVFPQGSNYGYTF. In nucleotides, the CDR3 is TGTGCCAGCAGCTTAGTGTTTCCGCAGGGGTCTAACTATGGCTACACCTTC. J is TRBJ1-2 and V is TRBV7-2, with D perhaps matching TRBD1 (6 bases). With 1 base removed from V and 0 bases from J, the gap between germline ends came to 15 bases. The CDR3 totals 17 residues. The germline V gene encodes CDR1 SGHTA and CDR2 FQGNSA. The full variable domain, rest sourced from reference TRBV7-2 and TRBJ1-2, is GAGVSQSPSNKVTEKGKDVELRCDPISGHTALYWYRQSLGQGLEFLIYFQGNSAPDKSGLPSDRFSAERTGGSVSTLTIQRTQQEDSAVYLCASSLVFPQGSNYGYTFGSGTRLTVV.

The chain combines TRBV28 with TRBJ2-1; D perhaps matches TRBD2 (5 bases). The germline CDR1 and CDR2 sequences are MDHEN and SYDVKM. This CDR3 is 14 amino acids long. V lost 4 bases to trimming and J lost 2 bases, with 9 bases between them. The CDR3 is CASSWEFPYNEQFF. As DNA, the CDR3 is TGTGCCAGCAGTTGGGAGTTTCCCTACAATGAGCAGTTCTTC.